These T cell receptor beta chains were read from a single sample in a study of blood T cell repertoires in COVID-19. Assay: immunoSEQ multiplex PCR; the TCRdb copy retains only in-frame clones and omits some. The sample comprises 270,000 or so clones, roughly 89% of which are singletons, and less than 3% rests with the top ten. Material: peripheral blood. These receptors came from a woman between 25 and 40 years old with active or convalescent COVID-19. CDR3s include the opening cysteine and the closing phenylalanine or tryptophan. D genes are given only for firm matches. Expanded clones are given a class, and other clones once, few, many or no size at all.

TRBJ1-1 | - | TRBV5-1 | - | TGCGCCAGCAGAGTGGGAGAGAACACTGAAGCTTTCTTT | CASRVGENTEAFF
TRBJ2-1 | few | TRBV29-1 | - | TGCAGCGTTGGGGATCGCGGGGGCCGGGAGCAGTTCTTC | CSVGDRGGREQFF
TRBJ1-2 | - | TRBV7-9 | - | TGTGCCAGCAGCCTCGAGGGGGAGTCAGGCGGCTACACCTTC | CASSLEGESGGYTF
TRBJ1-2 | - | TRBV18 | TRBD1 | TGTGCCAGCTCACCAACCGGGACAGGGTATGGCTACACCTTC | CASSPTGTGYGYTF
TRBJ1-3 | - | TRBV4-2 | - | TGTGCCAGCAGCTCACAGACAGCCGGCTCTGGAAACACCATATATTTT | CASSSQTAGSGNTIYF
TRBJ2-6 | - | TRBV3-1/TRBV3-2 | TRBD1 | TGTGCCAGCAGCCAAGATCGGGACAGGACCTCTGGGGCCAACGTCCTGACTTTC | CASSQDRDRTSGANVLTF
TRBJ2-3 | - | TRBV6-2/TRBV6-3 | TRBD2 | TGTGCCAGCAGTTACCCTACTAGCGGGGGGGCCTATAGCACAGATACGCAGTATTTT | CASSYPTSGGAYSTDTQYF
TRBJ1-2 | few | TRBV6-1 | - | TGTGCCAGCAGTGAAGCTCTTAGCGACTACACCTTC | CASSEALSDYTF
TRBJ1-2 | - | TRBV28 | TRBD1 | TGTGCCAGCAGAGGACAGGGGGACTATGGCTACACCTTC | CASRGQGDYGYTF
TRBJ2-5 | - | TRBV7-9 | - | TGTGCCACCCAACTGGGGGGAGAGACCCAGTACTTC | CATQLGGETQYF
TRBJ1-2 | - | TRBV6-5 | TRBD1 | TGTGCCAGCAATTCGGGACAGGAGGGCGGCTACACCTTC | CASNSGQEGGYTF
TRBJ2-7 | - | TRBV6-1 | TRBD1 | TGTGCCAGCAGTGAACCCGTTTACAGGCTAGAGAACAGGGGTTACGAGCAGTACTTC | CASSEPVYRLENRGYEQYF
TRBJ2-2 | - | TRBV7-6 | - | TGTGCCAGCAGTGTTAGATTGGGAGTCGCCGGGGAGCTGTTTTTT | CASSVRLGVAGELFF
TRBJ1-2 | - | TRBV11-1 | TRBD1 | TGTGCCAGCAGCCCCGGGGACAGGGGTGACTATGGCTACACCTTC | CASSPGDRGDYGYTF
TRBJ1-2 | - | TRBV10-3 | TRBD1 | TGTGCCATCAGTGACACCCCCCCTCAGGGGGACTATGGCTACACCTTC | CAISDTPPQGDYGYTF
TRBJ1-5 | once | TRBV28 | - | TGTGCCAGCAACTTGGGGGCCCGGCGTCAGCCCCAGCATTTT | CASNLGARRQPQHF
TRBJ2-3 | few | TRBV19 | - | TGTGCCAGTAGTTCGCGGATTACAGATACGCAGTATTTT | CASSSRITDTQYF
TRBJ1-2 | - | TRBV29-1 | - | TGCAGCGTTGAAGCAGGCATCTACACCTTC | CSVEAGIYTF
TRBJ2-4 | - | TRBV5-8 | TRBD1 | TGTGCCAGCAGCTTATCTTGGCTGCGACAGGGGGTAAACATTCAGTACTTC | CASSLSWLRQGVNIQYF
TRBJ2-3 | - | TRBV6-4 | TRBD2 | TGTGCCAGCAGTTACGCGGGGGGGGGCACAGATACGCAGTATTTT | CASSYAGGGTDTQYF
TRBJ1-1 | - | TRBV20-1 | - | TGCAGTGCTAGAGTCGACACTGAAGCTTTCTTT | CSARVDTEAFF
TRBJ2-2 | - | TRBV4-3 | TRBD2 | TGCGCCAGCAGCCCCTTTTGGCGCGGGGGGGCCCTCACCGGGGAGCTGTTTTTT | CASSPFWRGGALTGELFF
TRBJ2-7 | - | TRBV6-2/TRBV6-3 | - | TGTGCCAGCAGTTCGACAGGGAGGACCTACGAGCAGTACTTC | CASSSTGRTYEQYF
TRBJ2-5 | once | TRBV5-1 | - | TGCGCCAGCAGCGGTGCAGGCCAAGAGACCCAGTACTTC | CASSGAGQETQYF